This TCR beta chain was recovered during a study of T cell responses to AZD1222 COVID-19 vaccine. This CDR3 is built from 16 residues. Looked up from germline, CDR1 is SGHVS and CDR2 is FQNEAQ. Trimming stripped 6 bases from V and 11 bases from J, with 26 bases between. Generated by immunoSEQ multiplex PCR, the TCRdb table keeps only in-frame clones and is missing some. Here the sample spans 100,000 or so clones, about 90% being singletons. This material consisted of peripheral blood, taken 28 days after the second AZD1222 dose. J is TRBJ1-5 and V is TRBV7-8; D is unresolved. This receptor was taken from an adult who received the AZD1222 COVID-19 vaccine. This chain's CDR3 is CASSPEAGLTGLSQHF. CDR3 bases: TGTGCCAGCAGTCCCGAGGCGGGTCTCACTGGATTGTCCCAGCATTTT.